The following is a TCR beta chain sequence with its context. What it binds is unknown. The PCR had 60 Vbeta and 13 Jbeta primers. The data were produced by immunoSEQ multiplex PCR, yet TCRdb's version contains in-frame clones alone and is incomplete. The sample has under 200,000 clones. CDR1 and CDR2 from the germline V gene are MNHEY and SMNVEV (reference sequence). V was shortened by 5 bases and J by 5 bases, with 13 bases between the two germline ends. This CDR3 comprises 13 residues. This specimen belongs to a study of cytomegalovirus exposure and HLA in healthy donors. The study, taken as a whole, reports: Most of the TCR beta V segments (in an earlier analysis) were productive either about 87% or about 30% of the time.

The TCR comes from a woman between 18 and 30 years old in good health and CMV-seropositive. The material sequenced was PBMCs. The rearrangement uses TRBV27 and TRBJ2-7, with a tentative D call TRBD1 (5 bases). The CDR3 is CASSPGYWDEQYF. CDR3 DNA sequence: TGTGCCAGCAGTCCAGGGTATTGGGACGAGCAGTACTTC.